One and the same sample provided the 28 T cell receptor beta chains below, sequenced in a study of T cell responses to AZD1222 COVID-19 vaccine. The table came from immunoSEQ multiplex PCR; TCRdb's copy has only in-frame clones and leaves some out. The data contain some 150,000 clones, over 75% of them singletons. The starting material was peripheral blood, obtained 28 days after the second dose of the MenACWY control vaccine. These receptors came from an adult who received the MenACWY meningococcal vaccine as a control.

The chain has TRBV6-2 or TRBV6-3 and TRBJ2-7; D is uncertain. Germline lookup yields CDR1 MNHEY and CDR2 SVGEGT. V was pared by 0 bases and J by 1 base, with 4 bases between. The CDR3 is 13 amino acids. The CDR3 coding sequence is TGTGCCAGCAGTTACTCGGATTCCTACGAGCAGTACTTC. Translated, it gives CASSYSDSYEQYF.

This chain uses TRBV20-1 with TRBJ2-3; D call uncertain. The CDR3 runs 11 residues. From germline, CDR1 is DFQATT and CDR2 SNEGSKA (reference sequence). V gave up 5 bases and J gave up 6 bases, with 9 bases separating them. The DNA for the CDR3 is TGCAGTGCTCTGTCAATCGATACGCAGTATTTT. Translating gives CSALSIDTQYF.

This clone was detected once. The genes are TRBV11-2 and TRBJ2-4; D ambiguous. The V end lost 4 bases, the J end lost 0 bases, and 13 bases lay between the germline ends. This CDR3 contains 16 residues. Germline lookup yields CDR1 SGHAT and CDR2 FQNNGV. CDR3: CASSSWTELAKNIQYF. Written as DNA, the CDR3 is TGTGCCAGCAGCTCCTGGACGGAACTAGCCAAAAACATTCAGTACTTC. The whole variable domain, filled in from reference TRBV11-2 and TRBJ2-4, reads EAGVAQSPRYKIIEKRQSVAFWCNPISGHATLYWYQQILGQGPKLLIQFQNNGVVDDSQLPKDRFSAERLKGVDSTLKIQPAKLEDSAVYLCASSSWTELAKNIQYFGAGTRLSVL.

The V and J genes are TRBV30 and TRBJ2-7; D might be TRBD2 (5 bases). The germline V gene encodes CDR1 GTSNPN and CDR2 SVGIG (reference sequence). Deletions cut 4 bases from V and 6 bases from J, with 22 bases between. The CDR3 runs 15 residues. CDR3 sequence reads: CAWKRSGGMIGEQYF. The CDR3 region has the DNA TGTGCCTGGAAGAGGAGCGGAGGAATGATAGGCGAGCAGTACTTC.

The rearrangement uses TRBV3-1 (or the pseudogene TRBV3-2) and TRBJ1-4; D unclear. V was cut by 4 bases and J by 7 bases, with 10 bases left in between. The CDR3 covers 13 residues. The V gene's germline CDR1 is LGHDT and CDR2 YNNKEL (reference sequence). CDR3: CASSLRSAEKLFF. CDR3 sequence (DNA): TGTGCCAGCAGCCTTCGGTCTGCTGAAAAACTGTTTTTT.

The CDR3 is CASRGRLAWETQYF. For the CDR3, the DNA is TGTGCCAGCAGGGGCCGACTAGCCTGGGAGACCCAGTACTTC. V and J are TRBV2 and TRBJ2-5, with 7 bases matching TRBD2. This CDR3 region has 14 residues. CDR1 and CDR2 (germline): SNHLY, FYNNEI. The J segment lost 5 bases and the V segment lost 6 bases, leaving 9 bases of the junction unmatched. The full variable domain, with the rest looked up from reference TRBV2 and TRBJ2-5, is EPEVTQTPSHQVTQMGQEVILRCVPISNHLYFYWYRQILGQKVEFLVSFYNNEISEKSEIFDDQFSVERPDGSNFTLKIRSTKLEDSAMYFCASRGRLAWETQYFGPGTRLLVL.

The rearrangement joins TRBV15 to TRBJ2-1, with 11 bases identical to TRBD2. The CDR3 loop spans 15 amino acids. The germline V gene has CDR1 LNHNV and CDR2 YYDKDF (reference sequence). J gave up 7 bases and V 0 bases, and 2 bases lay outside the gene matches. CDR3 in DNA: TGTGCCACCAGCAGAGATAGCGGGGGGGTTAATGAGCAGTTCTTC. The encoded protein is CATSRDSGGVNEQFF.

The chain couples TRBV3-1 (or the pseudogene TRBV3-2) to TRBJ2-7, with TRBD1 matching over 8 bases. The CDR3 contains 15 residues. The V and J ends lost 4 bases and 6 bases, in that order; junction bases with no gene match: 11. Germline CDR1 reads LGHDT; CDR2 reads YNNKEL (reference sequence). The DNA for the CDR3 is TGTGCCAGCAGCCCGGATGAGGACAGGGATGGCGAGCAGTACTTC. Its protein product is CASSPDEDRDGEQYF.

The chain uses TRBV7-9 and TRBJ1-2, with D possibly TRBD1 on 5 matching bases. V was trimmed by 5 bases and J by 5 bases, leaving 12 bases between them. This CDR3 spans 13 amino acids. Germline CDR1 is SEHNR and CDR2 is FQNEAQ (reference sequence). The DNA for the CDR3 is TGTGCCAGCAGCCAAAATTCAGGGTATGGCTACACCTTC. It translates to CASSQNSGYGYTF.

The CDR3 sequence is CASSLFAQGAGYTF. CDR3 in DNA: TGTGCCAGCAGTTTATTTGCACAGGGGGCAGGCTACACCTTC. The chain links TRBV28 to TRBJ1-2, with TRBD1 matching over 9 bases. This CDR3 has 14 amino acids. The germline V gene encodes CDR1 MDHEN and CDR2 SYDVKM. V lost 1 base to trimming and J lost 8 bases; unmatched junction nucleotides: 5.

V and J are TRBV2 and TRBJ1-6, with D uncertain. Germline-derived CDR1 and CDR2 are SNHLY and FYNNEI. V dropped 0 bases and J dropped 5 bases, with 8 bases sitting between them. The CDR3 runs to 15 residues. The CDR3 bases are TGTGCCAGCAGTGAAGCGCTTGCAGATAATTCACCCCTCCACTTT. Protein sequence: CASSEALADNSPLHF. Full variable domain (missing parts from reference TRBV2 and TRBJ1-6): EPEVTQTPSHQVTQMGQEVILRCVPISNHLYFYWYRQILGQKVEFLVSFYNNEISEKSEIFDDQFSVERPDGSNFTLKIRSTKLEDSAMYFCASSEALADNSPLHFGNGTRLTVT.

The chain employs TRBV24-1 and TRBJ1-1; weak D call: TRBD1 (5 bases). This CDR3 is built from 11 residues. Trimming pared 5 bases from V and 13 bases from J, leaving 13 bases between. The germline V gene encodes CDR1 KGHDR and CDR2 SFDVKD. The CDR3 here is CATSVGGRVFF. The CDR3 DNA is TGTGCCACCAGTGTCGGGGGTAGGGTTTTCTTT.

This clone was seen a handful of times. CDR3 residues: CASSPLGGDATDTQYF. The DNA for the CDR3 is TGTGCCAGCAGCCCCCTAGGCGGGGACGCCACAGATACGCAGTATTTT. This chain links TRBV7-2 with TRBJ2-3; the D gene is possibly TRBD2 (6 bases). The CDR3 totals 16 residues. V gave up 5 bases and J gave up 2 bases, with 17 bases separating them. In germline, CDR1 is SGHTA, CDR2 FQGNSA. Complete variable domain (other parts from reference TRBV7-2 and TRBJ2-3): GAGVSQSPSNKVTEKGKDVELRCDPISGHTALYWYRQSLGQGLEFLIYFQGNSAPDKSGLPSDRFSAERTGGSVSTLTIQRTQQEDSAVYLCASSPLGGDATDTQYFGPGTRLTVL.

With respect to this clone: This clone may be a read error of a much larger clone one base away. In the same sample, other DNA sequences code for this CDR3. The chain carries TRBV2 and TRBJ1-6; D may be TRBD1 (5 bases). The CDR3 contains 13 residues. V lost 9 bases and J lost 8, with 14 bases in between. Germline values: CDR1 SNHLY, CDR2 FYNNEI. The CDR3: CASGAGTDSPLHF. Written as DNA, the CDR3 is TGTGCCAGTGGGGCGGGGACGGATTCACCCCTCCACTTT.

CDR3: CASSSLAEVNTGELFF. In DNA form, the CDR3 reads TGTGCCAGCTCATCCCTAGCGGAGGTGAACACCGGGGAGCTGTTTTTT. This rearrangement joins TRBV18 to TRBJ2-2; TRBD2 matches at 7 bases. This CDR3 has 16 amino acids. The germline V gene has CDR1 KGHSH and CDR2 LQKENI. V trimming: 5 bases; J trimming: 1 base; junction bases outside the gene matches: 7.

The chain employs TRBV7-2 and TRBJ2-7; D possibly corresponds to TRBD1 (6 bases). This CDR3 region has 14 residues. Trimming pared 4 bases from V and 0 bases from J, leaving 10 bases between. In germline, CDR1 is SGHTA, CDR2 FQGNSA. In nucleotides, the CDR3 is TGTGCCAGCAGCTCCCAGACAGGCTCCTACGAGCAGTACTTC. Translated, it gives CASSSQTGSYEQYF.

This clone occurred once. The chain is built from TRBV6-5 and TRBJ1-1; 8 bases fit TRBD1. CDR3 length: 15 amino acids. V shed 6 bases, J shed 0 bases, and the junction held 6 bases outside the gene matches. Germline V gene data show CDR1 as MNHEY and CDR2 as SVGAGI. Here the CDR3 DNA reads TGTGCCAGCAGCGCCCGGACAGGGCTGAACACTGAAGCTTTCTTT. Residues: CASSARTGLNTEAFF.

This chain uses TRBV7-9 with TRBJ1-1, with D perhaps matching TRBD1 (5 bases). Germline lookup yields CDR1 SEHNR and CDR2 FQNEAQ (reference sequence). V was pared by 4 bases and J by 1 base, with 19 bases between. The CDR3 consists of 17 residues. The CDR3 loop is CASSSPPGHPANTEAFF. The CDR3 nucleotides are TGTGCCAGCAGCTCCCCCCCCGGACACCCTGCGAACACTGAAGCTTTCTTT.

CDR3 nucleotide sequence: TGTGCCAGCAGCGCCAGGACGCAGGGTCAGCCCCAGCATTTT. Residues: CASSARTQGQPQHF. The V and J genes are TRBV2 and TRBJ1-5; weak D call: TRBD1 (5 bases). The germline V and J ends were trimmed by 6 bases and 6 bases, with 15 bases remaining between them. The CDR3 is made up of 14 amino acids. Germline V gene data show CDR1 as SNHLY and CDR2 as FYNNEI.

The rearrangement uses TRBV5-4 and TRBJ1-1; 9 bases are shared with TRBD1. Germline V CDR1 and CDR2: SGHNT, YYREEE (reference sequence). V shed 3 bases and J 11 bases; nucleotides not matched to a gene: 2. CDR3 size: 11 residues. For the CDR3, the DNA is TGTGCCAGCAGCTCTGACAGGGGGGCTTTCTTT. It codes for CASSSDRGAFF. Full variable domain (remainder filled in from reference TRBV5-4 and TRBJ1-1): ETGVTQSPTHLIKTRGQQVTLRCSSQSGHNTVSWYQQALGQGPQFIFQYYREEENGRGNFPPRFSGLQFPNYSSELNVNALELDDSALYLCASSSDRGAFFGQGTRLTVV.

The V and J genes are TRBV25-1 and TRBJ2-1, with TRBD2 matching over 14 bases. Germline V gene lookup returns CDR1 MGHDK and CDR2 SYGVNS. The J segment lost 2 bases and the V segment lost 6 bases, leaving 6 bases of the junction unmatched. CDR3 length: 17 amino acids. This chain's CDR3 is CASRTSGRAGTYNEQFF. CDR3 coding DNA: TGTGCCAGCAGGACTAGCGGGAGGGCCGGGACCTACAATGAGCAGTTCTTC.

The chain combines TRBV11-2 with TRBJ1-1; D is unclear. In germline, CDR1 is SGHAT, CDR2 FQNNGV. Trimming pared 0 bases from V and 2 bases from J, leaving 4 bases between. This CDR3 is 13 amino acids long. The CDR3 DNA is TGTGCCAGCAGCTTAGACAGAAACACTGAAGCTTTCTTT. Encoded protein: CASSLDRNTEAFF.

The chain carries TRBV6-2 or TRBV6-3 and TRBJ1-5; maybe TRBD1 (5 bases). Trimming pared 5 bases from V and 1 base from J, leaving 9 bases between. The CDR3 sequence is 14 residues long. Germline V gene sequence: CDR1 MNHEY, CDR2 SVGEGT. The chain's CDR3 is CASSGRGSNQPQHF. CDR3 sequence (DNA): TGTGCCAGCAGTGGACGGGGGAGCAATCAGCCCCAGCATTTT.

This clone was counted only a few times. The chain joins TRBV28 to TRBJ1-3; the D is unclear. Trimming removed 2 bases at V and 4 bases at J, with 15 bases between. This CDR3 is 16 amino acids long. Looked up from germline, CDR1 is MDHEN and CDR2 is SYDVKM. The CDR3 bases are TGTGCCAGCAGTTTAAACGAGGTATTGCAAGGAAACACCATATATTTT. It encodes CASSLNEVLQGNTIYF.

This chain connects TRBV5-1 to TRBJ1-5; D not certain. Looked up from germline, CDR1 is SGHRS and CDR2 is YFSETQ. Trimming pared 0 bases from V and 5 bases from J, leaving 9 bases between. There are 14 residues in the CDR3. The CDR3 here is CASSLDSQYQPQHF. CDR3 in DNA: TGCGCCAGCAGCTTGGACAGCCAGTATCAGCCCCAGCATTTT.

The genes are TRBV29-1 and TRBJ1-1; possibly TRBD1 for D (6 bases). Germline lookup yields CDR1 SQVTM and CDR2 ANQGSEA. With 5 bases removed from V and 1 base from J, the gap between germline ends came to 11 bases. The CDR3 is 13 residues long. The CDR3 DNA follows: TGCAGCGTTACAGGGCCAGAGAACACTGAAGCTTTCTTT. It codes for CSVTGPENTEAFF.

The rearrangement links TRBV7-2 to TRBJ1-2; tentatively, D is TRBD1 (6 bases). CDR1 SGHTA and CDR2 FQGNSA come from the germline V gene. Trimming removed 5 bases from V and 6 bases from J, with 19 bases in between. This CDR3 is 15 amino acids long. The CDR3 region is CASSPSSRGRHGYTF. The CDR3 DNA follows: TGTGCCAGCAGCCCTTCGTCCAGGGGACGGCATGGCTACACCTTC.

This chain connects TRBV18 to TRBJ1-1; tentative D call: TRBD1 (5 bases). This CDR3 is built from 16 residues. CDR1 and CDR2 from the germline V gene are KGHSH and LQKENI. Trimming removed 4 bases from V and 3 bases from J, with 18 bases in between. Here the CDR3 reads CASSLKAGRFDTEAFF. The CDR3 nucleotides read TGTGCCAGCTCACTAAAAGCAGGGAGATTTGACACTGAAGCTTTCTTT.